These 11 T cell receptor beta chains were sequenced from one sample in a study of T cell repertoires in cytomegalovirus infection. No antigen has been assigned to these receptors. TCRdb re-called the reads through MiXCR, storing one row per CDR3 protein. The sample lists about 700,000 distinct CDR3 sequences, 30% to 40% seen once, with 15% to 20% in the top ten. The sample consisted of cultured PBMCs, taken from culture after CMV antigen stimulation. The receptors originated from a human donor in good health (CMV status not recorded). Some clones in this sample may be carry-over from other donors' samples.

This clonotype has ten or more counts. The V and J genes are TRBV4-2 and TRBJ1-5; tentatively, D is TRBD1 (5 bases). This CDR3 contains 17 residues. In germline, CDR1 is LGHNA, CDR2 YNFKEQ. V was clipped by 4 bases and J by 5 bases, with 21 bases between them. CDR3: CASSPLKEVRVDQPQHF. The CDR3 region has the DNA TGTGCCAGCAGCCCCCTCAAGGAGGTCAGGGTGGATCAGCCCCAGCATTTT.

This clonotype showed up just once. The J gene is TRBJ2-5, the V gene TRBV4-2; a weak D match, TRBD2 (6 bases). CDR3 length: 15 residues. Germline V gene sequence: CDR1 LGHNA, CDR2 YNFKEQ. Trimming removed 0 bases at V and 5 bases at J, with 13 bases between. CDR3 DNA sequence: TGTGCCAGCAGCCAAGAGGGGCTAGCGAGGGAGACCCAGTACTTC. Translation: CASSQEGLARETQYF.

The V gene is TRBV28, the J gene TRBJ2-3; D ambiguous. The V gene's germline CDR1 is MDHEN and CDR2 SYDVKM. The CDR3 length is 15 residues. Trimming removed 2 bases from V and 3 bases from J, with 12 bases in between. The CDR3 DNA is TGTGCCAGCAGTTTAAGTCGTCAGTTGACAGATACGCAGTATTTT. It codes for CASSLSRQLTDTQYF.

This rearrangement joins TRBV7-2 to TRBJ2-7, with D unclear. Trimming removed 0 bases at V and 4 bases at J, with 13 bases between. There are 15 residues in the CDR3. Germline loops: CDR1 SGHTA, CDR2 FQGNSA. CDR3 loop: CASSLAAVTQYEQYF. DNA of the CDR3: TGTGCCAGCAGCTTAGCGGCGGTCACCCAGTACGAGCAGTACTTC. The whole variable domain, filled in from reference TRBV7-2 and TRBJ2-7, reads GAGVSQSPSNKVTEKGKDVELRCDPISGHTALYWYRQSLGQGLEFLIYFQGNSAPDKSGLPSDRFSAERTGGSVSTLTIQRTQQEDSAVYLCASSLAAVTQYEQYFGPGTRLTVT.

CDR3 residues: CASRLSGISGELFF. Written as DNA, the CDR3 is TGTGCCAGCAGACTTAGCGGGATTAGCGGGGAGCTGTTTTTT. The chain carries TRBV7-6 and TRBJ2-2; TRBD2 matches 8 bases. Per the germline V gene, CDR1 is SGHVS and CDR2 is FNYEAQ. This CDR3 spans 14 amino acids. V was clipped by 6 bases and J by 7 bases; unmatched bases: 7.

Details on this clonotype: One base away lies a much larger clone, so this may be a sequencing read error. The chain employs TRBV7-2 and TRBJ1-5; TRBD1 is a possible D gene (5 bases). This CDR3 is built from 14 residues. Trimming removed 1 base at V and 7 bases at J, with 11 bases between. Germline V gene lookup returns CDR1 SGHTA and CDR2 FQGNSA. CDR3 residues: CASSLGVKGQPQHF. The CDR3 nucleotides read TGTGCCAGCAGCTTAGGGGTGAAGGGGCAGCCCCAGCATTTT.

The V call is TRBV20-1, the J call TRBJ1-4, with D perhaps TRBD1 (5 bases). This CDR3 is 16 amino acids long. Between the trimmed V and J ends, which lost 0 bases and 4 bases, there was a span of 15 bases. CDR1 and CDR2 from the germline V gene are DFQATT and SNEGSKA (reference sequence). Here the CDR3 reads CSAREPAGQDNEKLFF. As DNA, the CDR3 is TGCAGTGCTAGAGAGCCAGCGGGGCAGGATAATGAAAAACTGTTTTTT.

The V gene is TRBV2, the J gene TRBJ1-5; tentatively, D is TRBD1 (5 bases). Germline CDR1 is SNHLY and CDR2 is FYNNEI. V was trimmed by 4 bases and J by 5 bases, leaving 9 bases between them. The CDR3 is 13 amino acids. DNA for the CDR3: TGTGCCAGCAGTGGACAGTCGGATCAGCCCCAGCATTTT. This sequence encodes CASSGQSDQPQHF.

In its sample, this clonotype was seen a few times. The chain links TRBV6-1 to TRBJ2-1; 9 bases map to TRBD2. The CDR3 sequence is 14 residues long. Germline V gives CDR1 MNHNS, CDR2 SASEGT. The J segment lost 8 bases and the V segment lost 5 bases, leaving 7 bases of the junction unmatched. The CDR3 spells CASSSGTSNDEQFF. Here the CDR3 DNA reads TGTGCCAGCAGTTCCGGGACTAGCAACGATGAGCAGTTCTTC.

This chain connects TRBV7-6 to TRBJ2-5; a possible D gene is TRBD2 (7 bases). CDR1 SGHVS and CDR2 FNYEAQ come from the germline V gene. The CDR3 totals 14 residues. V was cut by 5 bases and J by 5 bases, with 15 bases left in between. In DNA form, the CDR3 reads TGTGCCAGCAGCGCCCCGGGGGGCTGGGAGACCCAGTACTTC. This translates into CASSAPGGWETQYF.

CDR3 DNA: TGCAGTGCTAGAGCCGAGGCAGCGGGAGGGGGAAAGCAGTTCTTC. Translation: CSARAEAAGGGKQFF. This chain uses TRBV20-1 with TRBJ2-1; TRBD2 agrees at 10 bases. This CDR3 is 15 amino acids long. J gave up 11 bases and V 1 base, and 11 bases lay outside the gene matches. Germline lookup yields CDR1 DFQATT and CDR2 SNEGSKA (reference sequence).